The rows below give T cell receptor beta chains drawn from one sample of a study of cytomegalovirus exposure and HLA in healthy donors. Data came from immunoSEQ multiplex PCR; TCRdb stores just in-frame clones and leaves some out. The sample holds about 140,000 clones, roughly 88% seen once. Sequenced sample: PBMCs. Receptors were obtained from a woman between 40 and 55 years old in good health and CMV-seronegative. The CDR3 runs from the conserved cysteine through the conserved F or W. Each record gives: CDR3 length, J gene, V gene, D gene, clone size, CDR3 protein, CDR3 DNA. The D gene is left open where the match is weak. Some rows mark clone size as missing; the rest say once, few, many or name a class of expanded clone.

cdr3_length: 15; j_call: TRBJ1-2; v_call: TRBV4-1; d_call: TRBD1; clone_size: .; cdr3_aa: CASSDRDKGNYGYTF; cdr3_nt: TGCGCCAGCAGCGACAGGGACAAGGGTAACTATGGCTACACCTTC
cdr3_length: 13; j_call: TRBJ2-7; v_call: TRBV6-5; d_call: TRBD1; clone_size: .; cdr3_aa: CASSRTGVYEQYF; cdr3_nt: TGTGCCAGCAGTCGGACAGGGGTATACGAGCAGTACTTC
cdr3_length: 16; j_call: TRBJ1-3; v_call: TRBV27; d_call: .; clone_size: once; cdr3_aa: CASSSPRSQPGNTIYF; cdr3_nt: TGTGCCAGCAGTTCCCCCCGATCGCAGCCGGGGAACACCATATATTTT
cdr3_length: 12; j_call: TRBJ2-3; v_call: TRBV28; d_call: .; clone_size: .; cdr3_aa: CASSVSTDTQYF; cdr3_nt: TGTGCCAGCTCAGTTAGCACAGATACGCAGTATTTT
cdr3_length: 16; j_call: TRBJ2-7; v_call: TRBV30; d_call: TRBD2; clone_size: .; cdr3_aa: CAWSVGLTSGSYEQYF; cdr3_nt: TGTGCCTGGAGTGTAGGATTAACTAGCGGGAGCTACGAGCAGTACTTC
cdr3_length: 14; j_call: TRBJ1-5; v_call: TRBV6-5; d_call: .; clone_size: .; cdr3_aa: CASSGGSPNQPQHF; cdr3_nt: TGTGCCAGCAGCGGGGGATCCCCTAATCAGCCCCAGCATTTT
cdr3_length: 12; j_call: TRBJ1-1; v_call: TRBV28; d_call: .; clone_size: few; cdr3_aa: CASSLRATEAFF; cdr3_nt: TGTGCCAGCAGCCTGCGGGCCACTGAAGCTTTCTTT
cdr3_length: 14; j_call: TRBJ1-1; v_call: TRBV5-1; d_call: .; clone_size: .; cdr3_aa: CASSSPQPNTEAFF; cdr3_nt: TGCGCCAGCAGCTCTCCACAACCGAACACTGAAGCTTTCTTT
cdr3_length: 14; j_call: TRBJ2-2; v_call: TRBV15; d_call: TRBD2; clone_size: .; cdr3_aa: CATRAGMNTGELFF; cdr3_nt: TGTGCCACCAGAGCGGGGATGAACACCGGGGAGCTGTTTTTT
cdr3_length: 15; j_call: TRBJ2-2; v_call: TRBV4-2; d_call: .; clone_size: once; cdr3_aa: CASSQDSENTGELFF; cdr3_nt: TGTGCCAGCAGCCAAGATAGCGAAAACACCGGGGAGCTGTTTTTT
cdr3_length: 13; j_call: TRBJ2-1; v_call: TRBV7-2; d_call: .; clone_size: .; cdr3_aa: CASSFVADNEQFF; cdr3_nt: TGTGCCAGCAGCTTTGTTGCGGACAATGAGCAGTTCTTC
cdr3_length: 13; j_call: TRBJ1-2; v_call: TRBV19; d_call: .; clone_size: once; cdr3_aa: CASSLGLNSGYTF; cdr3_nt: TGTGCCAGTAGTTTGGGACTGAATAGCGGCTACACCTTC
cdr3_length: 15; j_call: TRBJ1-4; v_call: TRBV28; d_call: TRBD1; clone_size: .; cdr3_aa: CASSRGQGLNEKLFF; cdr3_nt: TGTGCCAGCAGCAGGGGACAGGGGCTTAATGAAAAACTGTTTTTT
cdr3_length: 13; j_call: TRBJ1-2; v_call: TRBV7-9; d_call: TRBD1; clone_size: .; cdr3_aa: CASSYGQGEGYTF; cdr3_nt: TGTGCCAGCAGTTACGGACAGGGCGAGGGCTACACCTTC
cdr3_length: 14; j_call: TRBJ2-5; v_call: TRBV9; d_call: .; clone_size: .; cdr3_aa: CASSGPGGPEAQYF; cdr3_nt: TGTGCCAGCAGCGGACCTGGAGGGCCGGAGGCCCAGTACTTC
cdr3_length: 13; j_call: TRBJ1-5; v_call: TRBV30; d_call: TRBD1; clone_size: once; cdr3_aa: CAWSDFSGTVMHF; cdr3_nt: TGTGCCTGGAGCGACTTCTCCGGGACAGTCATGCATTTT
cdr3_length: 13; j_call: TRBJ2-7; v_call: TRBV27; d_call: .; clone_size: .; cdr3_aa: CASSMGSSYEQYF; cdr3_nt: TGTGCCAGCAGTATGGGCAGTTCCTACGAGCAGTACTTC
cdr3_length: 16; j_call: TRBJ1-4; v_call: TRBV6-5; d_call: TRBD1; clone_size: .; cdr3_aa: CASSYLPGTANEKLFF; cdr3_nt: TGTGCCAGCAGTTACTTACCTGGGACAGCAAATGAAAAACTGTTTTTT
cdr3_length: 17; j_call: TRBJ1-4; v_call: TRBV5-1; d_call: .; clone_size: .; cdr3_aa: CASSLLSPVGANEKLFF; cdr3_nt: TGCGCCAGCAGCTTACTTTCCCCGGTAGGGGCTAATGAAAAACTGTTTTTT
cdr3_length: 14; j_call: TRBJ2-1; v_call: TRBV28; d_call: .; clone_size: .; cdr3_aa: CASSPRISYNEQFF; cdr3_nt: TGTGCCAGCAGTCCTAGGATCTCCTACAATGAGCAGTTCTTC
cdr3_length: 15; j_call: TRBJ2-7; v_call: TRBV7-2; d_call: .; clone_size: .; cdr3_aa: CASSPEGGPPYEQYF; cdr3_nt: TGTGCCAGCAGCCCCGAGGGGGGGCCCCCCTACGAGCAGTACTTC
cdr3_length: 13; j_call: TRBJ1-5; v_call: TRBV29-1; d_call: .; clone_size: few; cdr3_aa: CSVGTDSNQPQHF; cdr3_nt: TGCAGCGTTGGGACAGATAGCAATCAGCCCCAGCATTTT
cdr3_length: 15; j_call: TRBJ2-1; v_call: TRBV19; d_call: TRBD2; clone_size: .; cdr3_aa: CASSTWTSGSNEQFF; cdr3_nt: TGTGCCAGTAGTACTTGGACTAGCGGGAGCAATGAGCAGTTCTTC
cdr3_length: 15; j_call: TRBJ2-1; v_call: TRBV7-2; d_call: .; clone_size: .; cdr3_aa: CASSLSASSYNEQFF; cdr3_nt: TGTGCCAGCAGCTTATCTGCTAGCTCCTACAATGAGCAGTTCTTC